The clone carrying this TCR beta chain came up a few times. The PCR had 60 Vbeta and 13 Jbeta primers. Clones were read by immunoSEQ multiplex PCR, and TCRdb kept only the in-frame ones, dropping some. The repertoire has roughly 92,000 clones, under 9% of them found once; the top ten carry about 2.3%. This sample is drawn from a study of cytomegalovirus exposure and HLA in healthy donors. Sequencing input: PBMCs. This clonotype was sampled from a man aged 50 to 59 in good health and CMV-seronegative.

The CDR3 coding sequence is TGTGCCAGCAGGGTGGAGGGTTTTGAAAAACTGTTTTTT. Protein sequence: CASRVEGFEKLFF. The chain couples TRBV2 to TRBJ1-4; the D is unclear. This CDR3 contains 13 residues. The V end was cut by 6 bases, the J end by 7 bases, with 12 bases between. CDR1 is SNHLY, CDR2 FYNNEI, per germline.